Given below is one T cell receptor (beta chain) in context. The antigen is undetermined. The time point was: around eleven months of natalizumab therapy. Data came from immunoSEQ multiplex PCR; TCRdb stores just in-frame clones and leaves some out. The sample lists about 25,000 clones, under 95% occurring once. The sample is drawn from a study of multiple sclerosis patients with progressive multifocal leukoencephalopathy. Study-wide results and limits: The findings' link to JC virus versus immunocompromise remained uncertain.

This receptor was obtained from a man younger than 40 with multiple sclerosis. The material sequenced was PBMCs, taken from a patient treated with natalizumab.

As DNA, the CDR3 is TGCGCCAGCACCTGGACCCTGGGAGGGGAGCTGTTTTTT. Its translation: CASTWTLGGELFF. The genes are TRBV4-3 and TRBJ2-2; no reliable D call. CDR3 length: 13 residues. Trimming shortened V by 7 bases and J by 8 bases, and 14 bases separated the two germline ends. In germline, CDR1 is LGHNA, CDR2 YSLEER.